These 26 T cell receptor beta chains were all obtained from the same sample, sequenced in a study of CD8+CD57+ T cells in acquired aplastic anemia. It was genomic DNA that served as the template for profiling TCR beta VDJ and CDR3. TCRdb re-called the reads through MiXCR, storing one row per CDR3 protein. The sample lists under 350,000 distinct CDR3 sequences; under 65% were seen once. Patients who underwent sequencing had shown CD8+CD57+ cell expansion by flow cytometry. Sequenced sample: sorted CD4+, CD8+, or CD8+CD57+ T cells (not recorded which) from PBMCs. Receptors originate from a human donor with aplastic anemia.

The rearrangement joins TRBV2 to TRBJ1-6; 10 bases map to TRBD1. The CDR3 is 14 amino acids. Trimming at V came to 4 bases and at J to 7 bases, leaving 1 base not matched to a gene. Germline CDR1 is SNHLY and CDR2 is FYNNEI. The CDR3 DNA is TGTGCCAGCAGTGGGGACAGGGGCAATTCACCCCTCCACTTT. Translated, it gives CASSGDRGNSPLHF.

V usage is TRBV10-2 and J usage is TRBJ1-3; the D gene is possibly TRBD1 (5 bases). This CDR3 region has 15 residues. V dropped 7 bases and J dropped 3 bases, with 16 bases sitting between them. CDR1 and CDR2 (germline): WSHSY, SAAADI. CDR3 nucleotide sequence: TGCGCCAGCAAAGAACAGGCTTGGGGTGGAAACACCATATATTTT. Its protein is CASKEQAWGGNTIYF.

This CDR3 reads CASSLETGNEKLFF. The CDR3 DNA follows: TGCGCCAGCAGCTTGGAGACAGGGAATGAAAAACTGTTTTTT. The V and J genes are TRBV5-1 and TRBJ1-4; TRBD1 matches at 7 bases. Per germline, CDR1 SGHRS and CDR2 YFSETQ. After removal of 0 bases from V and 5 bases from J, the junction contained 1 base not matched to a gene. The length of the CDR3 is 14 residues.

Remarks on this clonotype: The conserved phenylalanine or tryptophan is not found at the CDR3 terminus, so this likely reflects a read error. V gene TRBV29-1 combines with J gene TRBJ2-5; TRBD2 is a possible D gene (5 bases). V was trimmed by 6 bases and J by 5 bases, leaving 13 bases between them. This CDR3 spans 12 amino acids. Per the germline V gene, CDR1 is SQVTM and CDR2 is ANQGSEA. DNA of the CDR3: TGCAGCGTCATGAAACCGGGGGAGACCCAGTACTCC. Translated, it gives CSVMKPGETQYS.

This chain uses TRBV10-3 with TRBJ1-1, with a possible D match to TRBD1 (6 bases). This CDR3 is built from 14 residues. The V gene lost 3 bases and the J gene lost 5 bases, with 13 bases spanning the gap. Germline-derived CDR1 and CDR2 are ENHRY and SYGVKD. The CDR3, as DNA: TGTGCCATCAGTGAAGGCAGGGGACGAACTGAAGCTTTCTTT. This sequence encodes CAISEGRGRTEAFF.

The chain carries TRBV20-1 and TRBJ2-5; 7 bases align to TRBD1. V lost 4 bases to trimming and J lost 7 bases; unmatched junction nucleotides: 15. The CDR3 covers 15 residues. Germline CDR1 is DFQATT and CDR2 is SNEGSKA (reference sequence). DNA for the CDR3: TGCAGTGCTAAACCGGGCCAGGGACAGCTCGCGACCCAGTACTTC. Translating gives CSAKPGQGQLATQYF.

J is TRBJ2-7 and V is TRBV10-3; D is possibly TRBD1 (5 bases). V gave up 6 bases and J gave up 3 bases, with 12 bases separating them. This CDR3 is built from 13 residues. Germline V lookup: CDR1 ENHRY, CDR2 SYGVKD. The CDR3 nucleotides read TGTGCCATCAGGGCCAGGGTAGACTACGAGCAGTACTTC. Translation: CAIRARVDYEQYF.

This clonotype was observed a handful of times. The chain links TRBV20-1 to TRBJ1-4; D is possibly TRBD1 (5 bases). The CDR3 extends over 11 amino acids. Germline values: CDR1 DFQATT, CDR2 SNEGSKA (reference sequence). The CDR3 spells CSMDRGEKLFF. The CDR3 bases are TGCAGCATGGACCGGGGGGAAAAACTGTTTTTT.

DNA of the CDR3: TGTGCCAGCAGTAGAGGGGAGGCAAGTTCACCCCTCCACTTT. It codes for CASSRGEASSPLHF. The chain links TRBV5-4 to TRBJ1-6; D may be TRBD1 (5 bases). V was clipped by 5 bases and J by 9 bases, with 15 bases between them. The V gene's germline CDR1 is SGHNT and CDR2 YYREEE (reference sequence). The CDR3 runs to 14 residues. Full variable domain (rest looked up from reference TRBV5-4 and TRBJ1-6): ETGVTQSPTHLIKTRGQQVTLRCSSQSGHNTVSWYQQALGQGPQFIFQYYREEENGRGNFPPRFSGLQFPNYSSELNVNALELDDSALYLCASSRGEASSPLHFGNGTRLTVT.

The genes are TRBV7-3 and TRBJ2-3; D not certain. The V and J ends lost 5 bases and 0 bases respectively, with 6 bases between them. The CDR3 contains 13 residues. Germline lookup yields CDR1 SGHTA and CDR2 FQGTGA. CDR3 in DNA: TGTGCCAGCAGCCCCCTTAGCACAGATACGCAGTATTTT. Translated: CASSPLSTDTQYF.

This chain uses TRBV5-8 with TRBJ1-6; D remains ambiguous. This CDR3 is 11 amino acids long. The germline gives CDR1 SGHTS, CDR2 YDEGEE. V gave up 4 bases and J gave up 10 bases, with 6 bases separating them. The CDR3, as DNA: TGTGCCAGCAGCGTCTTCTCACCCCTCCACTTT. The encoded protein is CASSVFSPLHF.

This clonotype appeared a few times. CDR3 DNA: TGTGCCAGCAGTCGGACAGCATCCTACGAGCAGTACTTC. Encoded protein: CASSRTASYEQYF. The chain joins TRBV7-3 to TRBJ2-7, with D possibly being TRBD1 (6 bases). Germline loops: CDR1 SGHTA, CDR2 FQGTGA. Trimming pared 6 bases from V and 1 base from J, leaving 10 bases between. The CDR3 consists of 13 residues.

V is TRBV5-1 and J is TRBJ2-7, with a tentative D call TRBD2 (5 bases). Looked up from germline, CDR1 is SGHRS and CDR2 is YFSETQ. V was shortened by 4 bases and J by 3 bases, with 8 bases between the two germline ends. This CDR3 has 12 residues. CDR3 sequence reads: CASSREHYEQYF. The CDR3 nucleotides are TGCGCCAGCAGCCGGGAACACTACGAGCAGTACTTC.

V gene TRBV15 combines with J gene TRBJ2-6; D may be TRBD2 (6 bases). V was trimmed by 7 bases and J by 2 bases, leaving 6 bases between them. Germline-derived CDR1 and CDR2 are LNHNV and YYDKDF (reference sequence). The CDR3 is 13 residues long. The CDR3 coding sequence is TGTGCCACCACGGGAGCTGGGGCCAACGTCCTGACTTTC. This gives the protein CATTGAGANVLTF.

The genes are TRBV15 and TRBJ2-7; TRBD2 is a possible D gene (5 bases). The end of the DNA fits TRBJ2-1 better, so the J call may be wrong. This CDR3 contains 14 residues. In germline, CDR1 is LNHNV, CDR2 YYDKDF (reference sequence). The CDR3 DNA reads TGTGCCACCAGCAGAGATCTGGGGAGTTACGAGCAGTTCTTC. Translated, it gives CATSRDLGSYEQFF.

V gene TRBV10-3 combines with J gene TRBJ2-1; 9 bases line up with TRBD2. V was pared by 4 bases and J by 10 bases, with 11 bases of the junction left unmatched. The CDR3 is 15 amino acids. In germline, CDR1 is ENHRY, CDR2 SYGVKD. The CDR3 reads CAISGGGGALVEQFF. The CDR3 DNA is TGTGCCATCAGTGGGGGCGGGGGGGCCCTCGTGGAGCAGTTCTTC.

This chain joins TRBV2 and TRBJ2-7, with D perhaps being TRBD1 or TRBD2 (6 bases each). The V end was cut by 2 bases, the J end by 5 bases, with 13 bases between. Germline V gene sequence: CDR1 SNHLY, CDR2 FYNNEI. This CDR3 region has 14 residues. This CDR3 is CASSESQGRNEQYF. The CDR3 nucleotides read TGTGCCAGCAGTGAAAGCCAGGGGAGGAACGAGCAGTACTTC.

The chain combines TRBV7-6 with TRBJ1-3; 10 positions match TRBD1. This CDR3 has 16 amino acids. The germline CDR1 and CDR2 sequences are SGHVS and FNYEAQ. After removal of 2 bases from V and 1 base from J, the junction contained 2 bases not matched to a gene. CDR3 loop: CASSLLGQGSGNTIYF. The CDR3 DNA is TGTGCCAGCAGCTTATTGGGACAGGGGTCTGGAAACACCATATATTTT.

The chain has TRBV9 and TRBJ2-7, with 9 bases lining up with TRBD1. Germline CDR1 SGDLS, CDR2 YYNGEE. The CDR3 extends over 15 amino acids. The V segment lost 4 bases and the J segment 0 bases; nucleotides outside the gene matches: 5. As DNA, the CDR3 is TGTGCCAGCAGCCTCGGGACAGGGTCCTCCTACGAGCAGTACTTC. Translation gives CASSLGTGSSYEQYF.

In its sample, this clonotype was seen many times. Its ends do not fully match the called genes, so a read error is possible. The V call is TRBV9, the J call TRBJ1-5; tentative D call: TRBD1 (6 bases). Germline lookup yields CDR1 SGDLS and CDR2 YYNGEE. The CDR3 loop spans 14 amino acids. The CDR3 is CASSLGHGNQPQHF. The CDR3 DNA is TGTGCCAGCAGCCTGGGACACGGCAACCAGCCCCAGCATTTT. The variable domain in full, completed from reference TRBV9 and TRBJ1-5, reads DSGVTQTPKHLITATGQRVTLRCSPRSGDLSVYWYQQSLDQGLQFLIQYYNGEERAKGNILERFSAQQFPDLHSELNLSSLELGDSALYFCASSLGHGNQPQHFGDGTRLSIL.

V gene TRBV2 combines with J gene TRBJ2-5; D might be TRBD1 (6 bases). The V end lost 7 bases, the J end lost 5 bases, and 26 bases lay between the germline ends. This CDR3 has 17 residues. CDR1 is SNHLY and CDR2 is FYNNEI in the germline V gene. The CDR3 is CASTVPDRFSTGETQYF. DNA for the CDR3: TGTGCCAGCACCGTACCTGACAGGTTCTCAACCGGGGAGACCCAGTACTTC.

This chain joins TRBV2 and TRBJ2-1; D call uncertain. V lost 2 bases to trimming and J lost 6 bases, with 5 bases between them. Looked up from germline, CDR1 is SNHLY and CDR2 is FYNNEI. This CDR3 region has 12 residues. The CDR3 loop is CASSERVNEQFF. CDR3 coding DNA: TGTGCCAGCAGTGAACGGGTCAATGAGCAGTTCTTC. The full variable domain, its missing parts supplied by reference TRBV2 and TRBJ2-1, is EPEVTQTPSHQVTQMGQEVILRCVPISNHLYFYWYRQILGQKVEFLVSFYNNEISEKSEIFDDQFSVERPDGSNFTLKIRSTKLEDSAMYFCASSERVNEQFFGPGTRLTVL.

The DNA for the CDR3 is TGTGCCACCAGCAGAGATTGGGCAGGAGTTGCAACTAATGAAAAACTGTTTTTT. Amino acid sequence: CATSRDWAGVATNEKLFF. The chain joins TRBV15 to TRBJ1-4; D remains ambiguous. V shed 0 bases and J shed 0 bases, with 14 bases lying between them. Per germline, CDR1 LNHNV and CDR2 YYDKDF (reference sequence). The CDR3 runs to 18 residues.

This clonotype was counted ten times or more. This rearrangement joins TRBV5-8 to TRBJ1-4; 7 nucleotides line up with TRBD1. The CDR3 spans 17 residues. V trimming: 5 bases; J trimming: 0 bases; junction bases outside the gene matches: 10. Germline V gene lookup returns CDR1 SGHTS and CDR2 YDEGEE. CDR3 sequence: CASRETGRGSTNEKLFF. The CDR3 nucleotides are TGTGCCAGCAGAGAGACAGGGAGGGGGTCAACTAATGAAAAACTGTTTTTT.

This chain joins TRBV27 and TRBJ1-2; TRBD1 matches 9 bases. V was clipped by 4 bases and J by 5 bases; unmatched bases: 8. Germline CDR1 reads MNHEY; CDR2 reads SMNVEV (reference sequence). CDR3 size: 15 residues. CDR3 sequence reads: CASSSLGTGKYGYTF. Here the CDR3 DNA reads TGTGCCAGCAGTTCCCTCGGGACAGGGAAGTATGGCTACACCTTC.

The DNA of the CDR3 is TGTGCCAGTAGCCCTCGGGACAACAACTATGGCTACACCTTC. Translating gives CASSPRDNNYGYTF. The rearrangement joins TRBV19 to TRBJ1-2; D possibly corresponds to TRBD1 (6 bases). The V end lost 6 bases, the J end lost 2 bases, and 13 bases lay between the germline ends. The CDR3 totals 14 residues. The germline gives CDR1 LNHDA, CDR2 SQIVND (reference sequence).